This T cell receptor beta chain derives from a study of shared clonotypes between healthy human individuals. V was pared by 1 base and J by 0 bases, with 11 bases between. Germline loops: CDR1 SGDLS, CDR2 YYNGEE. This CDR3 spans 17 amino acids. TCRdb's table, derived via immunoSEQ multiplex PCR, lists solely in-frame clones and lacks some. The sample includes fewer than 400,000 clones, about 74% of them seen just once. This receptor was obtained from a man aged 30 to 45 in good health. The sample consisted of memory CD4+ T cells sorted from blood. Subset given: CD45RA-negative fraction. V and J are TRBV9 and TRBJ2-6; unclear D gene. For the CDR3, the DNA is TGTGCCAGCAGCGTAAAATTGATCGCCTCTGGGGCCAACGTCCTGACTTTC. Protein sequence: CASSVKLIASGANVLTF.